This TCR beta chain derives from a study of human T cells and chemical hapten exposure. Time point of the sample: patch test 2, 6 weeks after DPC sensitization. Described treatment: therapeutic diphenylcyclopropenone sensitization with weekly scalp DPC. J was trimmed by 4 bases and V by 1 base; bases with no gene match: 11. Germline V gene data show CDR1 as SGDLS and CDR2 as YYNGEE. The CDR3 is made up of 17 amino acids. TCRdb independently ran MiXCR on the RACE reads; one entry per CDR3 protein. The sample includes 350,000 to 400,000 distinct CDR3 sequences, about 6.9% of them seen just once. This clonotype was sampled from a young woman with alopecia areata. Some clones in this sample may be carry-over from other donors' samples. The input for sequencing was whole blood, taken in connection with sensitization to the hapten diphenylcyclopropenone (DPC). This chain links TRBV9 with TRBJ2-3, with 8 bases aligning to TRBD2. The CDR3 coding sequence is TGTGCCAGCAGCGTAAGAATTTTAGCGGGGCGCGCAGATACGCAGTATTTT. Amino acids: CASSVRILAGRADTQYF.